The next 28 T cell receptor beta chains were all read from a single sample in a study of T cell responses to AZD1222 COVID-19 vaccine. Produced via immunoSEQ multiplex PCR; TCRdb's table is partial and in-frame only. The sample carries 100,000 to 150,000 clones, 90% recorded once. Here the sequenced sample was peripheral blood, taken on day 0 of AZD1222 vaccination. Receptors were obtained from an adult in good health.

J is TRBJ2-7 and V is TRBV28; 9 nucleotides agree with TRBD1. The CDR3 runs 15 residues. Germline CDR1 is MDHEN and CDR2 is SYDVKM. The V gene end was trimmed by 4 bases and the J gene end by 2 bases; junction bases not matched to a gene: 6. The CDR3: CASSSTGGGTYEQYF. The CDR3 coding sequence is TGTGCCAGCAGTTCAACAGGGGGCGGGACCTACGAGCAGTACTTC.

The genes are TRBV6-2 or TRBV6-3 and TRBJ1-6; TRBD1 is a possible D gene (5 bases). The CDR3 runs 15 residues. V lost 0 bases, J lost 10 bases, and 13 bases lay in between. Germline values: CDR1 MNHEY, CDR2 SVGEGT. The CDR3 DNA is TGTGCCAGCAGTTACTCGAAGTTCAGGGAGTCACCCCTCCACTTT. It codes for CASSYSKFRESPLHF.

In this sample, this clone turned up once. This chain connects TRBV11-3 to TRBJ2-1; 7 bases agree with TRBD2. CDR3 size: 16 residues. After removal of 0 bases from V and 2 bases from J, the junction contained 4 bases not matched to a gene. Germline assignment: CDR1 SGHNT and CDR2 YENEEA. The CDR3 sequence is CASSLDRGGAYNEQFF. The CDR3 DNA is TGTGCCAGCAGCTTAGATCGGGGAGGGGCCTACAATGAGCAGTTCTTC. Together with reference TRBV11-3 and TRBJ2-1, the CDR3 gives the full variable domain: EAGVVQSPRYKIIEKKQPVAFWCNPISGHNTLYWYLQNLGQGPELLIRYENEEAVDDSQLPKDRFSAERLKGVDSTLKIQPAELGDSAVYLCASSLDRGGAYNEQFFGPGTRLTVL.

The rearrangement joins TRBV6-5 to TRBJ2-3, with a tentative D call TRBD2 (5 bases). The CDR3 length is 15 residues. V was pared by 3 bases and J by 1 base, with 11 bases between. Looked up from germline, CDR1 is MNHEY and CDR2 is SVGAGI. This CDR3 is CASSYRLEGTDTQYF. The CDR3 DNA reads as TGTGCCAGCAGTTATAGGCTGGAGGGCACAGATACGCAGTATTTT.

This clone showed up just once. The CDR3 DNA reads as TGCGCCAGCAGCTTGGGTGGACACCTGAACACTGAAGCTTTCTTT. Its translation is CASSLGGHLNTEAFF. The rearrangement joins TRBV5-1 to TRBJ1-1, with D tentatively TRBD1 (5 bases). The V gene's germline CDR1 is SGHRS and CDR2 YFSETQ. This CDR3 has 15 residues. V lost 0 bases to trimming and J lost 0 bases, with 9 bases between them. The whole variable domain, filled in from reference TRBV5-1 and TRBJ1-1, reads KAGVTQTPRYLIKTRGQQVTLSCSPISGHRSVSWYQQTPGQGLQFLFEYFSETQRNKGNFPGRFSGRQFSNSRSEMNVSTLELGDSALYLCASSLGGHLNTEAFFGQGTRLTVV.

The chain carries TRBV20-1 and TRBJ2-6; D is possibly TRBD1 (6 bases). V was shortened by 3 bases and J by 0 bases, with 12 bases between the two germline ends. Germline CDR1 and CDR2: DFQATT and SNEGSKA (reference sequence). The CDR3 has 16 residues. CDR3 DNA: TGCAGTGCTAGTTCGACAGGCCGCTCTGGGGCCAACGTCCTGACTTTC. Its translation is CSASSTGRSGANVLTF.

The genes are TRBV2 and TRBJ1-5; D is uncertain. Germline V gene data show CDR1 as SNHLY and CDR2 as FYNNEI. V shed 6 bases and J shed 5 bases, with 14 bases lying between them. CDR3 length equals 14 residues. The CDR3 sequence is CASRPSLGDQPQHF. Here the CDR3 DNA reads TGTGCCAGCAGGCCCTCCTTGGGAGATCAGCCCCAGCATTTT.

This clone was detected only once. The rearrangement joins TRBV28 to TRBJ2-5, with TRBD2 identical over 14 bases. Germline V gene data show CDR1 as MDHEN and CDR2 as SYDVKM. The CDR3 loop spans 16 amino acids. V shed 6 bases, J shed 2 bases, and the junction held 5 bases outside the gene matches. For the CDR3, the DNA is TGTGCCAGCAGGGGGACTAGCGGGAGTGGGCAAGAGACCCAGTACTTC. It encodes CASRGTSGSGQETQYF.

J is TRBJ2-1 and V is TRBV5-1, with unresolved D. In germline, CDR1 is SGHRS, CDR2 YFSETQ. V was shortened by 0 bases and J by 9 bases, with 16 bases between the two germline ends. The CDR3 totals 15 residues. The chain's CDR3 is CASSLVGTGAVEQFF. The CDR3 DNA follows: TGCGCCAGCAGCTTGGTAGGTACTGGTGCTGTTGAGCAGTTCTTC.

CDR3 bases: TGCGCCAGCAGGTTAGGGGAGAATGAGCAGTTCTTC. It is translated as CASRLGENEQFF. The rearrangement uses TRBV5-1 and TRBJ2-1; either TRBD1 or TRBD2 may fit D (5 bases each). CDR1 SGHRS and CDR2 YFSETQ come from the germline V gene. The CDR3 loop spans 12 amino acids. Trimming left V 5 bases short and J 7 bases short, with 10 bases between.

The J gene is TRBJ2-2, the V gene TRBV27; weak D call: TRBD2 (6 bases). Between the trimmed V and J ends, which lost 0 bases and 14 bases, there was a span of 19 bases. Per the germline V gene, CDR1 is MNHEY and CDR2 is SMNVEV (reference sequence). The CDR3 is 15 residues long. CDR3 sequence reads: CASSLSSGQGGNLFF. For the CDR3, the DNA is TGTGCCAGCAGTTTATCGTCGGGGCAGGGCGGGAATCTGTTTTTT.

The chain carries TRBV13 and TRBJ1-2; D unclear. This CDR3 spans 14 amino acids. V shed 1 base and J shed 4 bases, with 10 bases lying between them. CDR1 and CDR2 from the germline V gene are PRHDT and FYEKMQ (reference sequence). As DNA, the CDR3 is TGTGCCAGCAGCTTAGCCCGGCCAGCCTATGGCTACACCTTC. Its translation: CASSLARPAYGYTF.

This chain connects TRBV28 to TRBJ1-6; D is undetermined. The CDR3 loop spans 14 amino acids. CDR1 and CDR2 from the germline V gene are MDHEN and SYDVKM. The V gene lost 7 bases and the J gene lost 8 bases, with 15 bases spanning the gap. The CDR3, as DNA: TGTGCCAGCACCAAACGGGCATGGGATTCACCCCTCCACTTT. It translates to CASTKRAWDSPLHF.

The chain uses TRBV30 and TRBJ1-6; D unclear. The V end lost 0 bases, the J end lost 16 bases, and 13 bases lay between the germline ends. The V gene's germline CDR1 is GTSNPN and CDR2 SVGIG (reference sequence). The CDR3 consists of 12 residues. The CDR3 DNA follows: TGTGCCTGGAGTGTCGGTGGCGAATTGCTCCACTTT. Protein: CAWSVGGELLHF.

The V call is TRBV6-5, the J call TRBJ2-6; TRBD1 might be the D (5 bases). This CDR3 region has 15 residues. Trimming removed 6 bases at V and 0 bases at J, with 9 bases between. Germline CDR1 MNHEY, CDR2 SVGAGI. The CDR3 sequence: CASRDTHSGANVLTF. In DNA, the CDR3 is TGTGCCAGCAGGGACACCCACTCTGGGGCCAACGTCCTGACTTTC.

The chain couples TRBV13 to TRBJ2-7, with D unresolved. CDR1 and CDR2 from the germline V gene are PRHDT and FYEKMQ (reference sequence). The CDR3 loop spans 14 amino acids. Trimming removed 3 bases at V and 4 bases at J, with 13 bases between. CDR3 bases: TGTGCCAGCAGCTTCTATTCTAGACCGTACGAGCAGTACTTC. This gives the protein CASSFYSRPYEQYF.

The chain combines TRBV28 with TRBJ1-4, with D hard to call. The germline V and J ends were trimmed by 4 bases and 3 bases, with 9 bases remaining between them. The germline gives CDR1 MDHEN, CDR2 SYDVKM. The CDR3 length is 14 residues. This CDR3 is CASSSRRANEKLFF. CDR3 bases: TGTGCCAGCAGTTCCAGGAGGGCTAATGAAAAACTGTTTTTT.

This clone was detected only once. The rearrangement joins TRBV15 to TRBJ2-7; no clear D. Germline CDR1 and CDR2: LNHNV and YYDKDF (reference sequence). V lost 1 base, J lost 4 bases, and 5 bases lay in between. The CDR3 runs to 12 residues. In DNA, the CDR3 is TGTGCCACCAGCAGAGGCCCATACGAGCAGTACTTC. It translates to CATSRGPYEQYF.

The chain couples TRBV29-1 to TRBJ2-3; 9 bases match TRBD1. Trimming cost V 7 bases and J 1 base; bases outside gene matches: 6. Germline loops: CDR1 SQVTM, CDR2 ANQGSEA. The CDR3 is 14 residues long. The DNA of the CDR3 is TGCAGCGCCTCTCGGACAGGGGGCACAGATACGCAGTATTTT. Translation: CSASRTGGTDTQYF.

This chain uses TRBV24-1 with TRBJ2-1; no clear D gene. The CDR3 totals 19 residues. Germline CDR1 KGHDR, CDR2 SFDVKD. With 0 bases removed from V and 1 base from J, the gap between germline ends came to 18 bases. The CDR3 bases are TGTGCCACCAGTGATTTGCAGGTAGGATCTAAGGGATCCTACAATGAGCAGTTCTTC. It yields the protein CATSDLQVGSKGSYNEQFF.

The chain employs TRBV9 and TRBJ1-1; the match to TRBD1 covers 7 bases. V dropped 3 bases and J dropped 4; count of bases not matched to a gene: 3. The germline V gene encodes CDR1 SGDLS and CDR2 YYNGEE. There are 13 residues in the CDR3. CDR3 DNA: TGTGCCAGCAGCGGCACAGGGGTCACTGAAGCTTTCTTT. It specifies CASSGTGVTEAFF.

The CDR3 sequence: CASSLGMPSYEQYF. In DNA, the CDR3 is TGTGCCAGCAGCTTAGGAATGCCCTCCTACGAGCAGTACTTC. The chain uses TRBV11-2 and TRBJ2-7; D ambiguous. The CDR3 loop spans 14 amino acids. V was trimmed by 1 base and J by 0 bases, leaving 7 bases between them. Looked up from germline, CDR1 is SGHAT and CDR2 is FQNNGV.

This clone was picked up a small number of times. The chain couples TRBV2 to TRBJ2-3; TRBD2 matches at 13 bases. The CDR3 contains 19 residues. CDR1 and CDR2 (germline): SNHLY, FYNNEI. J was trimmed by 2 bases and V by 6 bases; bases with no gene match: 14. The CDR3 region has the DNA TGTGCCAGCAGCGCCAAACCAATGGGACTAGCGGGATCCACAGATACGCAGTATTTT. It specifies CASSAKPMGLAGSTDTQYF.

The chain carries TRBV3-1 (or the pseudogene TRBV3-2) and TRBJ2-1; 14 nucleotides align to TRBD2. V shed 3 bases and J 4 bases; nucleotides not matched to a gene: 5. CDR1 and CDR2 (germline): LGHDT, YNNKEL (reference sequence). The CDR3 consists of 17 residues. The CDR3, as DNA: TGTGCCAGCAGCCAGGGGACTAGCGGGAGTGATTACAATGAGCAGTTCTTC. Translating gives CASSQGTSGSDYNEQFF.

The chain uses TRBV28 and TRBJ2-3; D gene uncertain. The CDR3 extends over 11 amino acids. Deletions cut 2 bases from V and 7 bases from J, with 4 bases between. Per the germline V gene, CDR1 is MDHEN and CDR2 is SYDVKM. The DNA for the CDR3 is TGTGCCAGCAGTTTAGTTTATACGCAGTATTTT. This sequence encodes CASSLVYTQYF.

The chain employs TRBV2 and TRBJ2-1; D is perhaps TRBD1 or TRBD2 (6 bases each). Germline CDR1 reads SNHLY; CDR2 reads FYNNEI. There are 15 residues in the CDR3. V shed 6 bases and J shed 7 bases, with 19 bases lying between them. The CDR3 loop is CASRGGLGRGNEQFF. The CDR3 DNA reads TGTGCCAGCAGGGGGGGATTGGGCAGGGGTAATGAGCAGTTCTTC.

The V gene is TRBV19, the J gene TRBJ2-7; 9 nucleotides match TRBD2. CDR3 size: 17 residues. Per the germline V gene, CDR1 is LNHDA and CDR2 is SQIVND (reference sequence). The V segment lost 4 bases and the J segment 7 bases; nucleotides outside the gene matches: 17. Written as DNA, the CDR3 is TGTGCCAGTAGTACCCACATGACGGGTAGCGGGAGAAGGGAGCAGTACTTC. Protein: CASSTHMTGSGRREQYF.

The J gene is TRBJ2-2, the V gene TRBV5-1; TRBD2 might be the D (5 bases). The CDR3 is 11 residues long. CDR1 is SGHRS and CDR2 is YFSETQ in the germline V gene. V was cut by 7 bases and J by 4 bases, with 5 bases left in between. The CDR3 DNA sequence: TGCGCCAGCGGAGGCACCGGGGAGCTGTTTTTT. Protein: CASGGTGELFF. Looking up the rest from reference TRBV5-1 and TRBJ2-2 gives the full variable domain: KAGVTQTPRYLIKTRGQQVTLSCSPISGHRSVSWYQQTPGQGLQFLFEYFSETQRNKGNFPGRFSGRQFSNSRSEMNVSTLELGDSALYLCASGGTGELFFGEGSRLTVL.